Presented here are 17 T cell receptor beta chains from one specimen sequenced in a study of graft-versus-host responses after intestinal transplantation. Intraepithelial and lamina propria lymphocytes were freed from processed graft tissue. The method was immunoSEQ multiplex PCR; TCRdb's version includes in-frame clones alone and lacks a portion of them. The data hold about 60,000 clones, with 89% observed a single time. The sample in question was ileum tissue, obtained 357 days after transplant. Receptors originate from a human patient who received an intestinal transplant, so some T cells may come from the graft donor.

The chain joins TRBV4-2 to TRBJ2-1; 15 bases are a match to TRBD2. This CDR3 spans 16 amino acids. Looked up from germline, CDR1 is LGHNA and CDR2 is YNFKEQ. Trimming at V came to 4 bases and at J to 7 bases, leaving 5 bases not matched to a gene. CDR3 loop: CASSLLGTSGGNEQFF. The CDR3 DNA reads TGTGCCAGCAGCCTTTTAGGGACTAGCGGGGGGAATGAGCAGTTCTTC.

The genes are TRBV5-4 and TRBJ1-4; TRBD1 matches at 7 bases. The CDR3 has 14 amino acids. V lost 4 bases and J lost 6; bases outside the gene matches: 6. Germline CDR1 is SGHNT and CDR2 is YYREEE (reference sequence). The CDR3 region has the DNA TGTGCCAGCAGCACCCAAGGGACAGATGAAAAACTGTTTTTT. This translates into CASSTQGTDEKLFF.

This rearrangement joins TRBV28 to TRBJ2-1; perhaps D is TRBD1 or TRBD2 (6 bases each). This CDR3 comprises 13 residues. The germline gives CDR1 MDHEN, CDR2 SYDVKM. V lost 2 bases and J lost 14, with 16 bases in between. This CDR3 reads CASSLGGTTFEFF. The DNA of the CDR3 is TGTGCCAGCAGTTTAGGGGGGACAACTTTTGAGTTCTTC.

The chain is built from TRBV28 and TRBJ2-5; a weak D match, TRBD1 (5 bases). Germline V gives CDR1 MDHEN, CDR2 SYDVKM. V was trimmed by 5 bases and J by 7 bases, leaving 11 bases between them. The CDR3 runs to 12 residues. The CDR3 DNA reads TGTGCCAGCAGTAGATTAGGGGTGACCCAGTACTTC. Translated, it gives CASSRLGVTQYF.

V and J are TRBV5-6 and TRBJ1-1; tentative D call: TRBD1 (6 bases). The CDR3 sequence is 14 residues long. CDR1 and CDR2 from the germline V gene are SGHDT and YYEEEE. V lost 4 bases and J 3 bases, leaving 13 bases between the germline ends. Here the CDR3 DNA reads TGTGCCAGCAGCCCCCTGGACAGATACACTGAAGCTTTCTTT. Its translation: CASSPLDRYTEAFF.

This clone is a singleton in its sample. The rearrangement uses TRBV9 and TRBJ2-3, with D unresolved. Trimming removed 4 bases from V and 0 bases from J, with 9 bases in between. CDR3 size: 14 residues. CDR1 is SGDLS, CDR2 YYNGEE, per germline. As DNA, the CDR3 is TGTGCCAGCAGCTTAGAGCTTAGCACAGATACGCAGTATTTT. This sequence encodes CASSLELSTDTQYF.

The CDR3 bases are TGTGCCAGCTATCAATGGGTACAGGCCCCTCGGGGCACTGAAGCTTTCTTT. Its translation: CASYQWVQAPRGTEAFF. V and J are TRBV7-6 and TRBJ1-1; perhaps TRBD1 as D (5 bases). V shed 8 bases and J shed 4 bases, with 26 bases lying between them. The length of the CDR3 is 17 residues. Germline V gene lookup returns CDR1 SGHVS and CDR2 FNYEAQ.

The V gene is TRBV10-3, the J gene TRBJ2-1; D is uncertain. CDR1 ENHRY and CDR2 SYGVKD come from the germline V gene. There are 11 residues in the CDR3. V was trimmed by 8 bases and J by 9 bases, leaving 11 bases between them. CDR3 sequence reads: CAIGFLSEQFF. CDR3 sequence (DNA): TGTGCCATCGGCTTCCTCAGTGAGCAGTTCTTC.

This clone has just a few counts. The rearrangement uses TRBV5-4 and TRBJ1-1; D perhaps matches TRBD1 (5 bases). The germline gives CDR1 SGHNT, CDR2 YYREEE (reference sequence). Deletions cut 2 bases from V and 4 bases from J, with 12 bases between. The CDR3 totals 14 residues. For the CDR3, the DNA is TGTGCCAGCAGCTTCAATAAAGGGACCACTGAAGCTTTCTTT. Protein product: CASSFNKGTTEAFF.

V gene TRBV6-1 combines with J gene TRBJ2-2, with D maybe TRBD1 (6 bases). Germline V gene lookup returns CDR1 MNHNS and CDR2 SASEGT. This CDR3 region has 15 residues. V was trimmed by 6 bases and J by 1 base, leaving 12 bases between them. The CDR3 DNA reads TGTGCCAGCAGGTTCACAGGGTGGAACACCGGGGAGCTGTTTTTT. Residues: CASRFTGWNTGELFF.

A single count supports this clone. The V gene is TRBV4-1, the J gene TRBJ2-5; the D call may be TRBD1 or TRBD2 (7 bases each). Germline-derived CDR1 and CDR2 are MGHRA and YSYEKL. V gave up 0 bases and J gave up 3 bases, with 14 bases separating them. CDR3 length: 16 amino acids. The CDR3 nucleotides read TGCGCCAGCAGCCAAGAAGGCCCAGGGGGGGAAGAGACCCAGTACTTC. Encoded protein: CASSQEGPGGEETQYF.

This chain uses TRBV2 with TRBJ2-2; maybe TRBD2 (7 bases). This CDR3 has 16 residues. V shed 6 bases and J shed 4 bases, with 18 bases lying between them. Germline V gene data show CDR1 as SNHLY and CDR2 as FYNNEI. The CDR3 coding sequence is TGTGCCAGCAGCGCGGGAGAGGGGGTGGGCACCGGGGAGCTGTTTTTT. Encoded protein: CASSAGEGVGTGELFF.

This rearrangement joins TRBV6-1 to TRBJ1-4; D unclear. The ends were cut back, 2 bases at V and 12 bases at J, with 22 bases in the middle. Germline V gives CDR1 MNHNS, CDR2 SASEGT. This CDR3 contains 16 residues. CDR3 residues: CASSERPSGNWVELFF. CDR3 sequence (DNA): TGTGCCAGCAGTGAAAGGCCCTCCGGGAACTGGGTTGAACTGTTTTTT.

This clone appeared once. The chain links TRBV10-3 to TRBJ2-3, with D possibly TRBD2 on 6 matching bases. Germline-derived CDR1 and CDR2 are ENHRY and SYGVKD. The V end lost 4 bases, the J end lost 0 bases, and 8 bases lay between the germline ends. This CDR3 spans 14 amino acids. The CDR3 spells CAISGGVSTDTQYF. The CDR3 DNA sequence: TGTGCCATCAGTGGGGGGGTTAGCACAGATACGCAGTATTTT.

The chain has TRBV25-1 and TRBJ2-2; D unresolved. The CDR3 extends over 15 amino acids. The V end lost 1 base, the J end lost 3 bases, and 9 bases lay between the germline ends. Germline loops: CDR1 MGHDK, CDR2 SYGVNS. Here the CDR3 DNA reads TGTGCCAGCAGTGAATCCCAACTTTACACCGGGGAGCTGTTTTTT. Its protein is CASSESQLYTGELFF.

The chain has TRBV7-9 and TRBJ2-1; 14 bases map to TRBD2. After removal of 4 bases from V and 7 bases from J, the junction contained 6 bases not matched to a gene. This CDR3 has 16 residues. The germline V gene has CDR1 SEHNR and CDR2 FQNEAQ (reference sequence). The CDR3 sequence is CASSSWTSGGLNEQFF. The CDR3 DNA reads TGTGCCAGCAGCTCCTGGACTAGCGGGGGGTTGAATGAGCAGTTCTTC. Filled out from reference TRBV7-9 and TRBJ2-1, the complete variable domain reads DTGVSQNPRHKITKRGQNVTFRCDPISEHNRLYWYRQTLGQGPEFLTYFQNEAQLEKSRLLSDRFSAERPKGSFSTLEIQRTEQGDSAMYLCASSSWTSGGLNEQFFGPGTRLTVL.

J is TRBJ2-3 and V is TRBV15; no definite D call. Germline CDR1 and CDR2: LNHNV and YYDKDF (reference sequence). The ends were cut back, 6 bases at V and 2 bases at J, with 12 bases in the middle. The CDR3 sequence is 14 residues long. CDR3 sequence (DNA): TGTGCCACCAGTATTTGGCGGAACACAGATACGCAGTATTTT. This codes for CATSIWRNTDTQYF. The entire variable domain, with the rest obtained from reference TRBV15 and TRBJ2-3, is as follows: DAMVIQNPRYQVTQFGKPVTLSCSQTLNHNVMYWYQQKSSQAPKLLFHYYDKDFNNEADTPDNFQSRRPNTSFCFLDIRSPGLGDTAMYLCATSIWRNTDTQYFGPGTRLTVL.